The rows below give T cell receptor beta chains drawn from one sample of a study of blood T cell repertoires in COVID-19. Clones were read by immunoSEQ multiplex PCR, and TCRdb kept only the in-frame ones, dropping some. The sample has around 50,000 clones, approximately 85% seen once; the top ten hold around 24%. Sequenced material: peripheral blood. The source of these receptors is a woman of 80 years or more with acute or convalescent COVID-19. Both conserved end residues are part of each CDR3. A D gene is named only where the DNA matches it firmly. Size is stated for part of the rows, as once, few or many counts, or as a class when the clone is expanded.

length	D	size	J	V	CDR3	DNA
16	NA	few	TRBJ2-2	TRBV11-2	CASSLYPGPSTGELFF	TGTGCCAGCAGCTTGTACCCGGGTCCATCAACCGGGGAGCTGTTTTTT
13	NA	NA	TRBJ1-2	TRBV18	CASSPPAETGYTF	TGTGCCAGCTCACCACCGGCCGAGACAGGCTACACCTTC
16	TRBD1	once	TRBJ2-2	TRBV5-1	CASRTGKTSNTGELFF	TGCGCCAGCCGGACAGGGAAGACTTCGAACACCGGGGAGCTGTTTTTT
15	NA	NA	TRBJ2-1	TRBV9	CASSLPGVPYNEQFF	TGTGCCAGCAGCTTGCCAGGGGTCCCCTACAATGAGCAGTTCTTC
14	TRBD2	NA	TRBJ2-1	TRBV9	CASRKGGGSNEQFF	TGTGCCAGCAGAAAAGGAGGCGGGAGCAATGAGCAGTTCTTC
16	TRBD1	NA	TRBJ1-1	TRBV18	CASSPKGQGGNTEAFF	TGTGCCAGCTCACCTAAGGGACAGGGGGGGAACACTGAAGCTTTCTTT
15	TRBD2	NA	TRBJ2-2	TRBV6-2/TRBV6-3	CASSSGLAYTGELFF	TGTGCCAGCAGTTCGGGACTAGCATACACCGGGGAGCTGTTTTTT
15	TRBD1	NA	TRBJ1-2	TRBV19	CASTPGQAFEYGYTF	TGTGCCAGTACCCCAGGACAGGCCTTTGAGTATGGCTACACCTTC
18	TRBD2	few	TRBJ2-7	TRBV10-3	CAISSIRTSGGGSYEQYF	TGTGCCATCAGCTCCATTCGGACTAGCGGGGGGGGCTCCTACGAGCAGTACTTC
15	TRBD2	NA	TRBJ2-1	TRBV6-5	CAVQIGLAGNNEQFF	TGTGCCGTCCAAATAGGGCTAGCGGGCAACAATGAGCAGTTCTTC
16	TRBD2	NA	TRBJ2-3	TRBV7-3	CASSTAGTSGKDTQYF	TGTGCCAGCAGCACTGCCGGGACTAGCGGGAAAGATACGCAGTATTTT
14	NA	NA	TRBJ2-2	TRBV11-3	CASSLLPETGELFF	TGTGCCAGCAGCTTACTACCCGAGACCGGGGAGCTGTTTTTT
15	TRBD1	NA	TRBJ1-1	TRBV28	CASRITGGKDTEAFF	TGTGCCAGCAGAATCACAGGGGGGAAGGACACTGAAGCTTTCTTT
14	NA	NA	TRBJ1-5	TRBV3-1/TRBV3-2	CASLQGVRTQPQHF	TGTGCCAGCTTACAAGGGGTGAGGACTCAGCCCCAGCATTTT
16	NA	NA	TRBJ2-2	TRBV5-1	CASSLAGSLNTGELFF	TGCGCCAGCAGCTTGGCCGGTAGCCTGAACACCGGGGAGCTGTTTTTT
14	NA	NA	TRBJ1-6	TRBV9	CASSVATENSPLHF	TGTGCCAGCAGCGTAGCTACAGAAAATTCACCCCTCCACTTT
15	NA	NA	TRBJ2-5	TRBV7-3	CASSLGLAGEETQYF	TGTGCCAGCAGCTTAGGGCTAGCCGGGGAAGAGACCCAGTACTTC
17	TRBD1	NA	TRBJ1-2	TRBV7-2	CASSPDFGQGEYYGYTF	TGTGCCAGCAGCCCGGACTTTGGACAGGGAGAGTACTATGGCTACACCTTC
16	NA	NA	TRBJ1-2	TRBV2	CASSEVHTGMASGYTF	TGTGCCAGCAGTGAAGTACATACAGGGATGGCCAGTGGCTACACCTTC
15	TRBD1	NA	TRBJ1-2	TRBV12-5	CASGLRGRGLYGYTF	TGTGCTAGTGGTTTGAGGGGCAGGGGGCTTTATGGCTACACCTTC
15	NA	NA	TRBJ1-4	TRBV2	CASSKDRSGNEKLFF	TGTGCCAGCAGCAAGGACAGATCTGGAAATGAAAAACTGTTTTTT
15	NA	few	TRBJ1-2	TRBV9	CASSAGTGNHYGYTF	TGTGCCAGCAGCGCGGGAACCGGGAACCACTATGGCTACACCTTC
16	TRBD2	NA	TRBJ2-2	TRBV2	CASSESGLGDTGELFF	TGTGCCAGCAGTGAAAGTGGACTAGGCGACACCGGGGAGCTGTTTTTT
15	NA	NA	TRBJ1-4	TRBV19	CASSSRDTFFGKLFF	TGTGCCAGTAGTTCACGGGACACTTTCTTCGGAAAACTGTTTTTT
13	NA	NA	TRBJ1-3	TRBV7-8	CASSLQQGNTIYF	TGTGCCAGCAGCCTACAACAGGGAAACACCATATATTTT
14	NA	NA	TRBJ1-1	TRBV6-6	CASSYSEPNTEAFF	TGTGCCAGCAGTTATTCTGAGCCGAACACTGAAGCTTTCTTT
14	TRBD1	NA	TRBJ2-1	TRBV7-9	CASSAGTGYNEQFF	TGTGCCAGCAGTGCGGGGACAGGCTACAATGAGCAGTTCTTC
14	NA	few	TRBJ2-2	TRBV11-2	CASSLGTGTRRLFF	TGTGCCAGCAGCTTAGGAACAGGGACCAGGAGACTGTTTTTT
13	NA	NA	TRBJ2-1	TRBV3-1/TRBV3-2	CASSQGSLLEQFF	TGTGCCAGCAGCCAAGGATCCCTTCTAGAGCAGTTCTTC
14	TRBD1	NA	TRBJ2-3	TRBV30	CAWSRTGGTDTQYF	TGTGCCTGGAGTCGGACAGGGGGCACAGATACGCAGTATTTT
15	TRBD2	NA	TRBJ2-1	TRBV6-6	CASSLERGGHNEQFF	TGTGCCAGCAGTCTTGAGCGGGGGGGGCACAATGAGCAGTTCTTC
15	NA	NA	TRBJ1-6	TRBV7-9	CASSSEWGRNSPLHF	TGTGCCAGCAGCTCCGAATGGGGCCGAAATTCACCCCTCCACTTT
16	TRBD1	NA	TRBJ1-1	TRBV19	CASSIPGTGGRTEAFF	TGTGCCAGTAGTATTCCGGGGACAGGGGGCAGGACTGAAGCTTTCTTT
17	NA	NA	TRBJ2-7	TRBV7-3	CASSPPDVTGDSYEQYF	TGTGCCAGCAGCCCTCCGGACGTGACGGGGGACTCATACGAGCAGTACTTC
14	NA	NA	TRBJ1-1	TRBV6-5	CASSFLWGLTEAFF	TGTGCCAGCAGTTTTCTATGGGGGCTTACTGAAGCTTTCTTT
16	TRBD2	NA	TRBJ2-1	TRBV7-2	CASSRRGTSGRGEQFF	TGTGCCAGCAGCCGGAGGGGGACTAGCGGGAGGGGTGAGCAGTTCTTC
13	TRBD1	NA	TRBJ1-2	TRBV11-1	CASSWTGAYGYTF	TGTGCCAGCAGTTGGACAGGGGCCTATGGCTACACCTTC
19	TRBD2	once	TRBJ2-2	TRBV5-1	CASSSYGLAGTANTGELFF	TGCGCCAGCAGCTCCTATGGACTAGCGGGCACCGCGAACACCGGGGAGCTGTTTTTT
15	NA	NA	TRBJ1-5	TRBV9	CASSVGGGQGEPQHF	TGTGCCAGCAGCGTTGGTGGTGGGCAGGGTGAGCCCCAGCATTTT